This TCR beta chain is drawn from a study of blood T cell repertoires in COVID-19. The CDR3 spans 15 residues. Germline CDR1 LGHDT, CDR2 YNNKEL (reference sequence). Trimming took 6 bases from V and 2 from J, leaving 11 bases between them. The data were produced by immunoSEQ multiplex PCR, yet TCRdb's version contains in-frame clones alone and is incomplete. The sample includes some 69,000 clones, 79% of them seen just once. The genes are TRBV3-1 (or the pseudogene TRBV3-2) and TRBJ2-6, with D perhaps matching TRBD1 (6 bases). This clonotype was obtained from a man aged 60-69 years with acute or convalescent COVID-19. The specimen sequenced was peripheral blood. The CDR3 region has the DNA TGTGCCAGCAGACCTAGGACAGCTGGGGCCAACGTCCTGACTTTC. Translation gives CASRPRTAGANVLTF.